Below are 12 T cell receptor beta chains sequenced from a single sample in a study of shared clonotypes between healthy human individuals. This table comes from immunoSEQ multiplex PCR, and its TCRdb copy is limited to in-frame clones, with some not included. The sample has 2 million to 2.5 million clones; approximately 90% are singletons. The sequencing sample was made of naive CD4+ T cells from PBMCs. The subset here: CD45RA+ positively selected. Receptor source: a young man in good health. Some clones in this sample may be carry-over from other donors' samples.

V and J are TRBV12-5 and TRBJ2-1; no definite D call. This CDR3 is 11 amino acids long. V shed 2 bases and J shed 9 bases, with 5 bases lying between them. Per germline, CDR1 LGHNT and CDR2 FRNRAP. CDR3 sequence reads: CASGLNGEQFF. CDR3 DNA sequence: TGTGCTAGTGGTTTGAATGGTGAGCAGTTCTTC.

The chain employs TRBV19 and TRBJ1-2, with D perhaps TRBD1 (6 bases). CDR1 LNHDA and CDR2 SQIVND come from the germline V gene (reference sequence). Trimming pared 4 bases from V and 2 bases from J, leaving 11 bases between. This CDR3 has 14 residues. The CDR3 DNA reads as TGTGCCAGTAGTAGCGGGGGCCACAACTATGGCTACACCTTC. Its translation: CASSSGGHNYGYTF.

J is TRBJ1-2 and V is TRBV19, with unresolved D. CDR1 is LNHDA and CDR2 is SQIVND in the germline V gene (reference sequence). The CDR3 sequence is 15 residues long. Trimming took 4 bases from V and 8 from J, leaving 20 bases between them. The CDR3 nucleotides are TGTGCCAGTAGTAGTTTGGGTGGACCCCTCTACGGCTACACCTTC. The encoded protein is CASSSLGGPLYGYTF.

J is TRBJ2-1 and V is TRBV18, with TRBD2 matching 8 bases. V was clipped by 2 bases and J by 4 bases; unmatched bases: 4. The CDR3 runs to 15 residues. In germline, CDR1 is KGHSH, CDR2 LQKENI. The DNA of the CDR3 is TGTGCCAGCTCACCAATAGCGGGACCTTACAATGAGCAGTTCTTC. This encodes CASSPIAGPYNEQFF.

The gene calls are TRBV6-5 and TRBJ2-5, with 8 positions matching TRBD1. The V gene end was trimmed by 0 bases and the J gene end by 3 bases; junction bases not matched to a gene: 6. This CDR3 is 16 amino acids long. Germline CDR1 reads MNHEY; CDR2 reads SVGAGI. The CDR3 spells CASSYSISQGEETQYF. As DNA, the CDR3 is TGTGCCAGCAGTTACTCGATCTCACAGGGGGAAGAGACCCAGTACTTC.

The chain couples TRBV5-5 to TRBJ1-4, with unresolved D. The CDR3 has 14 amino acids. Per the germline V gene, CDR1 is SGHKS and CDR2 is YYEKEE (reference sequence). Trimming removed 2 bases from V and 4 bases from J, with 9 bases in between. CDR3 nucleotide sequence: TGTGCCAGCAGCTTTTTGACTCTTAATGAAAAACTGTTTTTT. This encodes CASSFLTLNEKLFF.

The chain recombines TRBV7-3 with TRBJ2-1, with TRBD1 matching 9 bases. This CDR3 is built from 14 residues. Germline trimming cut 5 bases from V and 5 bases from J; bases unmatched to any gene: 4. The germline V gene encodes CDR1 SGHTA and CDR2 FQGTGA. CDR3 loop: CASSRDRVHNEQFF. CDR3 nucleotides: TGTGCCAGCAGCCGGGACAGGGTTCACAATGAGCAGTTCTTC.

The rearrangement links TRBV6-1 to TRBJ1-2; D not certain. V was pared by 4 bases and J by 2 bases, with 14 bases between. Germline V gives CDR1 MNHNS, CDR2 SASEGT. The CDR3 has 15 amino acids. CDR3 coding DNA: TGTGCCAGCAGTGCAGGTACGACGGGAAACTATGGCTACACCTTC. This codes for CASSAGTTGNYGYTF.

This rearrangement joins TRBV28 to TRBJ1-4; tentatively, D is TRBD1 (5 bases). V was clipped by 6 bases and J by 6 bases, with 17 bases between them. From germline, CDR1 is MDHEN and CDR2 SYDVKM. The CDR3 runs 15 residues. CDR3 in amino acids: CASRKPGRKYEKLFF. The CDR3 DNA sequence: TGTGCCAGCAGGAAACCGGGACGGAAATATGAAAAACTGTTTTTT.

Written as DNA, the CDR3 is TGTGCCAGCAGCCCTTTTGGACAAGTGCATGGCTACACCTTC. Translated: CASSPFGQVHGYTF. The V and J genes are TRBV7-2 and TRBJ1-2; TRBD1 might be the D (5 bases). Germline V CDR1 and CDR2: SGHTA, FQGNSA. V lost 5 bases, J lost 6 bases, and 16 bases lay in between. CDR3 length: 14 residues.

The chain uses TRBV19 and TRBJ1-2; possible D gene TRBD1, 6 bases. The germline V and J ends were trimmed by 7 bases and 1 base, with 13 bases remaining between them. Germline CDR1 is LNHDA and CDR2 is SQIVND (reference sequence). This CDR3 spans 14 amino acids. As DNA, the CDR3 is TGTGCCAGTAAGGTTCAGGGGCATAACTATGGCTACACCTTC. Amino acids: CASKVQGHNYGYTF.

The chain carries TRBV14 and TRBJ2-7; D perhaps matches TRBD1 (5 bases). CDR3 length: 18 residues. Per the germline V gene, CDR1 is SGHDN and CDR2 is FVKESK. With 2 bases removed from V and 5 bases from J, the gap between germline ends came to 25 bases. The CDR3 coding sequence is TGTGCCAGCAGCCAAAAGACAGATGGACGACTGGGCCGCCACGAGCAGTACTTC. It is translated as CASSQKTDGRLGRHEQYF. Drawing the rest from reference TRBV14 and TRBJ2-7, the complete variable domain is EAGVTQFPSHSVIEKGQTVTLRCDPISGHDNLYWYRRVMGKEIKFLLHFVKESKQDESGMPNNRFLAERTGGTYSTLKVQPAELEDSGVYFCASSQKTDGRLGRHEQYFGPGTRLTVT.